Each of the 2 T cell receptor beta chains below was sequenced from the same sample in a study of response to subunit inactivated influenza vaccine. TCRdb processed the RT-PCR reads anew with MiXCR; each CDR3 protein has one entry. In the table there are 750,000 to 850,000 distinct CDR3 sequences, about 18% of which are singletons. This specimen was PBMCs from blood, taken roughly 5 days after vaccination. These receptors were collected from a man aged 50 or older who received an inactivated influenza vaccine.

This clonotype was detected a few times. The chain uses TRBV3-1 and TRBJ2-7; TRBD2 matches at 13 bases. V was clipped by 4 bases and J by 6 bases; unmatched bases: 6. The germline gives CDR1 LGHDT, CDR2 YNNKEL (reference sequence). CDR3 size: 15 residues. This CDR3 is CASSPRTSGRREQYF. The CDR3, as DNA: TGTGCCAGCAGCCCGCGGACTAGCGGGAGACGCGAGCAGTACTTC.

This clonotype was seen at least ten times. The rearrangement joins TRBV29-1 to TRBJ2-1; no reliable D call. Germline assignment: CDR1 SQVTM and CDR2 ANQGSEA. The V end was cut by 4 bases, the J end by 9 bases, with 16 bases between. This CDR3 comprises 13 residues. CDR3 DNA sequence: TGCAGCGTTGGGGATCCCCGCATCGGTGAGCAGTTCTTC. It translates to CSVGDPRIGEQFF.